Presented here are 10 T cell receptor beta chains from one specimen sequenced in a study of T cells in women clearing cervical HPV infection. Sequencing was performed with immunoSEQ multiplex PCR; in TCRdb, only in-frame clones are kept and a portion is missing. Its listing shows around 19,000 clones. Sequencing input: blood buffy coat. The receptors here all came from a woman between 18 and 70 years old with a cervical HPV16 infection that either progressed to CIN3+ or cleared (not recorded which).

With respect to this clone: Read data end 3 residues before the CDR3 end; the end is taken from the germline J gene. The chain links TRBV5-1 to TRBJ2-1; 12 bases fit TRBD1. The CDR3 sequence is 17 residues long. Germline V gene sequence: CDR1 SGHRS, CDR2 YFSETQ. Trimming removed 2 bases from V and 2 bases from J; junction bases left unmatched: 5. The CDR3 loop reads CASSFGTGGLPYNEQFF. The CDR3 bases that were read are TGCGCCAGCAGCTTTGGGACAGGGGGCCTCCCCTACAATGAG.

A word on this clone: The read is 3 residues too short to cover the CDR3 end, so that end is filled in from the germline J gene. This chain joins TRBV30 and TRBJ2-3; 7 bases fit TRBD1. Looked up from germline, CDR1 is GTSNPN and CDR2 is SVGIG (reference sequence). This CDR3 region has 13 residues. The CDR3 spells CALTTGNNQPQYF. The sequenced part of the CDR3 DNA is TGTGCCTTGACGACAGGGAACAATCAGCCG. The entire variable domain, with the rest obtained from reference TRBV30 and TRBJ2-3, is as follows: SQTIHQWPATLVQPVGSPLSLECTVEGTSNPNLYWYRQAAGRGLQLLFYSVGIGQISSEVPQNLSASRPQDRQFILSSKKLLLSDSGFYLCALTTGNNQPQYFGPGTRLTVL.

With regard to this clone: The read halts 3 residues ahead of the CDR3 end, with the missing end drawn from the germline J gene. The V and J genes are TRBV19 and TRBJ1-2; 7 positions agree with TRBD1. The CDR3 sequence is 15 residues long. Germline V gives CDR1 LNHDA, CDR2 SQIVND (reference sequence). The covered CDR3 bases are TGTGCCAGTAGTATAACATACGCCGGGACAGATACC. Protein: CASSITYAGTDT. The whole CDR3 region reads CASSITYAGTDTYTF.

Points on this clone: With the read ending 3 residues before the CDR3 end, the germline J gene is used to fill in that end. This rearrangement joins TRBV6-1 to TRBJ2-2; D not certain. CDR1 and CDR2 (germline): MNHNS, SASEGT. CDR3 length equals 16 residues. The CDR3 sequence: CASSEVYPKTGEKLFF. The part of the CDR3 DNA that was read is TGTGCCAGCAGTGAAGTTTATCCCAAAACGGGTGAAAAG.

Worth noting for this clone: The sequenced fragment ends 3 residues before the CDR3 boundary, so the rest is inferred from the germline J gene. The gene calls are TRBV7-9 and TRBJ1-4, with D uncertain. Germline lookup yields CDR1 SEHNR and CDR2 FQNEAQ (reference sequence). CDR3 length equals 14 residues. Trimming took off 2 bases at V and 6 bases at J, with 10 bases between the two ends. The CDR3 DNA, read in part, is TGTGCCAGCAGCTTATTCGCGGCTGATGAAAAA. It codes for CASSLFAADEK. The whole CDR3 protein reads CASSLFAADEKLFF.

Points on this clone: The read stops 3 residues short of the end of the CDR3; the missing end is completed from the germline J gene. This chain links TRBV20-1 with TRBJ1-3; perhaps TRBD1 as D (6 bases). Germline V gene lookup returns CDR1 DFQATT and CDR2 SNEGSKA (reference sequence). Trimming stripped 5 bases from V and 6 bases from J, with 14 bases between. This CDR3 is 13 amino acids long. The CDR3 loop is CSAVTGGENTIYF. The CDR3 bases that were read are TGCAGTGCTGTGACAGGAGGAGAAAACACC.

About this clone: The sequenced fragment ends 3 residues before the CDR3 boundary, so the rest is inferred from the germline J gene. J is TRBJ1-2 and V is TRBV6-2 or TRBV6-3; 7 bases align to TRBD1. This CDR3 has 16 residues. Trimming cost V 0 bases and J 0 bases; bases outside gene matches: 4. Germline V gene data show CDR1 as MNHEY and CDR2 as SVGEGT. The CDR3 spells CASSYSWDSPNYGYTF. The CDR3 bases that were read are TGTGCCAGCAGTTACTCGTGGGACAGTCCTAACTATGGC.

Concerning this clone itself: The read ends 3 residues before the CDR3 terminus; that terminus is restored from the germline J gene. V usage is TRBV30 and J usage is TRBJ2-1; D possibly corresponds to TRBD2 (7 bases). The CDR3 is 14 amino acids. Germline CDR1 and CDR2: GTSNPN and SVGIG (reference sequence). V lost 4 bases, J lost 5 bases, and 15 bases lay in between. The sequenced CDR3 bases are TGTGCCTGGAATAGGGGGGGGAAAGACAATGAG. This gives the protein CAWNRGGKDNE. The full-length CDR3 reads as CAWNRGGKDNEQFF.

Notes on this clone: The observed sequence ends 3 residues before the CDR3 terminus, with the missing tail filled in from the germline J gene. The genes are TRBV12-3 or TRBV12-4 and TRBJ1-4; 12 nucleotides line up with TRBD1. CDR3 length: 14 amino acids. Trimming removed 5 bases from V and 9 bases from J; junction bases left unmatched: 4. CDR3 DNA, as far as it was read: TGTGCCAGCAGTCGGGACAGGGGGCTGAAAAAA. Amino acids: CASSRDRGLKK. The CDR3 in its entirety is CASSRDRGLKKLFF.

The covered CDR3 bases are TGTGCCAGCAGTTATGGACTACCCACCCATGAG. Translation gives CASSYGLPTHE. In full, the CDR3 reads CASSYGLPTHEQFF. V usage is TRBV6-2 or TRBV6-3 and J usage is TRBJ2-1; D perhaps matches TRBD2 (6 bases). With the read ending 3 residues before the CDR3 end, the germline J gene is used to fill in that end. V was trimmed by 3 bases and J by 8 bases, leaving 14 bases between them. CDR1 is MNHEY and CDR2 is SVGEGT in the germline V gene. The CDR3 runs 14 residues.